The 18 T cell receptor beta chains in this list originate from one sample, sequenced in a study of blood T cell repertoires in COVID-19. Using immunoSEQ multiplex PCR, the repertoire was profiled, and TCRdb retains in-frame clones only, with some absent. The sample yields about 670,000 clones, 80% to 90% seen once. The sample was peripheral blood. The origin of the receptors is a woman under 30 with acute or convalescent COVID-19.

This sequence joins TRBV6-2 or TRBV6-3 and TRBJ2-2; unclear D gene. The CDR3 extends over 13 amino acids. Trimming cost V 5 bases and J 5 bases, with 9 bases left between them. Germline CDR1 and CDR2: MNHEY and SVGEGT. The DNA for the CDR3 is TGTGCCAGCAGTCAAGTAGAAACCGGGGAGCTGTTTTTT. It encodes CASSQVETGELFF.

The gene calls are TRBV7-8 and TRBJ1-4; TRBD1 might be the D (5 bases). The CDR3 is 13 residues long. Trimming shortened V by 5 bases and J by 17 bases, and 21 bases separated the two germline ends. Per germline, CDR1 SGHVS and CDR2 FQNEAQ. The CDR3, as DNA: TGTGCCAGCAGCGTGACAGCCCAAGGGTTGGTTTTTTTT. As protein: CASSVTAQGLVFF. Full variable domain (remainder filled in from reference TRBV7-8 and TRBJ1-4): GAGVSQSPRYKVAKRGQDVALRCDPISGHVSLFWYQQALGQGPEFLTYFQNEAQLDKSGLPSDRFFAERPEGSVSTLKIQRTQQEDSAVYLCASSVTAQGLVFFGSGTQLSVL.

The chain links TRBV4-1 to TRBJ2-7, with unresolved D. The CDR3 runs to 14 residues. The V and J ends lost 1 base and 0 bases respectively, with 7 bases between them. Germline CDR1 is MGHRA and CDR2 is YSYEKL. DNA of the CDR3: TGCGCCAGCAGCCAAGCTAAGAGCTCCTACGAGCAGTACTTC. Protein: CASSQAKSSYEQYF.

In its sample, this clone was seen a few times. The J gene is TRBJ1-6, the V gene TRBV9; TRBD1 might be the D (5 bases). V shed 2 bases and J shed 15 bases, with 21 bases lying between them. This CDR3 is built from 15 residues. The germline gives CDR1 SGDLS, CDR2 YYNGEE. The CDR3 DNA is TGTGCCAGCAGCGTGGGGGGAGGGGACCCTGATCGCCTCCACTTT. It yields the protein CASSVGGGDPDRLHF.

The V gene is TRBV11-3, the J gene TRBJ2-3, with 7 bases that match TRBD2. Germline V lookup: CDR1 SGHNT, CDR2 YENEEA. The CDR3 is 15 residues long. V lost 5 bases to trimming and J lost 0 bases; unmatched junction nucleotides: 5. The CDR3 region is CASSGGTTSTDTQYF. The CDR3, as DNA: TGTGCCAGCAGCGGGGGGACTACCAGCACAGATACGCAGTATTTT.

The V gene is TRBV5-1, the J gene TRBJ2-2; D is unresolved. V lost 3 bases and J 0 bases, leaving 9 bases between the germline ends. Germline V lookup: CDR1 SGHRS, CDR2 YFSETQ. The CDR3 is 15 amino acids. The CDR3 loop is CASSSLTANTGELFF. CDR3 in DNA: TGCGCCAGCAGCTCCCTAACGGCGAACACCGGGGAGCTGTTTTTT.

This chain uses TRBV27 with TRBJ1-2, with TRBD1 matching 9 bases. This CDR3 comprises 14 residues. Germline values: CDR1 MNHEY, CDR2 SMNVEV (reference sequence). Germline trimming cut 4 bases from V and 4 bases from J; bases unmatched to any gene: 4. The CDR3 region has the DNA TGTGCCAGCAGTTGGACAGGGGATAGCTATGGCTACACCTTC. Translated, it gives CASSWTGDSYGYTF.

The chain has TRBV10-3 and TRBJ2-3; TRBD2 matches 10 bases. V was clipped by 4 bases and J by 2 bases; unmatched bases: 3. Germline V CDR1 and CDR2: ENHRY, SYGVKD. The CDR3 runs to 15 residues. The chain's CDR3 is CAISAAGGSTDTQYF. CDR3 DNA: TGTGCCATCAGTGCAGCGGGGGGGTCCACAGATACGCAGTATTTT.

DNA for the CDR3: TGTGCCAGCAGTGAGGAGGGGGCGGGTGTTGAATCACCCCAGCATTTT. Its protein product is CASSEEGAGVESPQHF. The gene calls are TRBV2 and TRBJ1-5; TRBD1 agrees at 7 bases. Germline V CDR1 and CDR2: SNHLY, FYNNEI. V gave up 3 bases and J gave up 10 bases; unmatched junction bases: 15. This CDR3 region has 16 residues.

The chain couples TRBV5-1 to TRBJ1-2, with D hard to call. This CDR3 contains 14 residues. CDR1 and CDR2 (germline): SGHRS, YFSETQ. Trimming removed 0 bases from V and 7 bases from J, with 13 bases in between. The CDR3 spells CASSLELPDRGYTF. The DNA of the CDR3 is TGCGCCAGCAGCTTGGAACTACCCGATCGTGGCTACACCTTC.

The V call is TRBV4-1, the J call TRBJ2-1, with D possibly TRBD2 on 6 matching bases. The V end was cut by 4 bases, the J end by 6 bases, with 13 bases between. The CDR3 extends over 14 amino acids. Germline V gene sequence: CDR1 MGHRA, CDR2 YSYEKL. CDR3 sequence reads: CASSPLTSSNEQFF. In DNA, the CDR3 is TGCGCCAGCAGCCCCTTGACTAGTAGCAATGAGCAGTTCTTC.

This chain links TRBV6-5 with TRBJ1-2; 7 bases fit TRBD1. The CDR3 loop spans 15 amino acids. Unmatched junction bases numbered 10, after V lost 1 base and J lost 8 bases. Germline CDR1 reads MNHEY; CDR2 reads SVGAGI. CDR3 DNA sequence: TGTGCCAGCAGTTACTTCCCGACAGGGTCAGGAGGCTACACCTTC. This translates into CASSYFPTGSGGYTF.

The V gene is TRBV28, the J gene TRBJ1-4; D remains ambiguous. V was clipped by 1 base and J by 3 bases, with 9 bases between them. The CDR3 spans 15 residues. Germline-derived CDR1 and CDR2 are MDHEN and SYDVKM. CDR3 sequence (DNA): TGTGCCAGCAGTTTATCTATTATACCTAATGAAAAACTGTTTTTT. It encodes CASSLSIIPNEKLFF.

V usage is TRBV4-2 and J usage is TRBJ1-1; possible D gene TRBD1, 5 bases. With 4 bases removed from V and 1 base from J, the gap between germline ends came to 7 bases. The CDR3 consists of 13 residues. The germline V gene has CDR1 LGHNA and CDR2 YNFKEQ. CDR3: CASSPRENTEAFF. The CDR3, as DNA: TGTGCCAGCAGCCCCAGGGAGAACACTGAAGCTTTCTTT.

V usage is TRBV6-5 and J usage is TRBJ1-5, with 7 positions matching TRBD1. Germline assignment: CDR1 MNHEY and CDR2 SVGAGI. The V gene end was trimmed by 8 bases and the J gene end by 4 bases; junction bases not matched to a gene: 5. The CDR3 is made up of 13 amino acids. As DNA, the CDR3 is TGTGCCAGCGCCGGACAGGAGAATCAGCCCCAGCATTTT. Amino acid sequence: CASAGQENQPQHF.

The genes are TRBV7-9 and TRBJ2-7; 12 bases agree with TRBD2. Germline values: CDR1 SEHNR, CDR2 FQNEAQ (reference sequence). The V and J ends lost 5 bases and 1 base, in that order; junction bases with no gene match: 6. This CDR3 is built from 16 residues. CDR3 in DNA: TGTGCCAGCAGCACCCGGACTAGCGGGGCTTCCTACGAGCAGTACTTC. Encoded protein: CASSTRTSGASYEQYF.

The CDR3 DNA reads TGTGCCATCACCGACCCCGGGACAGGCTTTTCCTACGAGCAGTACTTC. Translating it yields CAITDPGTGFSYEQYF. This chain joins TRBV10-3 and TRBJ2-7, with 8 bases aligning to TRBD1. The CDR3 length is 16 residues. Looked up from germline, CDR1 is ENHRY and CDR2 is SYGVKD. With V trimmed by 7 bases and J by 1 base, 12 bases remained unmatched.

V and J are TRBV21-1 and TRBJ1-6; TRBD1 was called by the table and not checked on the DNA. TRBV21-1 is assigned pseudogene status. The CDR3 consists of 16 residues. The CDR3 sequence is CASSKRTGIDNSPLHF. The CDR3, as DNA: TGTGCCAGCAGCAAAAGAACAGGGATTGACAATTCACCCCTCCACTTT.